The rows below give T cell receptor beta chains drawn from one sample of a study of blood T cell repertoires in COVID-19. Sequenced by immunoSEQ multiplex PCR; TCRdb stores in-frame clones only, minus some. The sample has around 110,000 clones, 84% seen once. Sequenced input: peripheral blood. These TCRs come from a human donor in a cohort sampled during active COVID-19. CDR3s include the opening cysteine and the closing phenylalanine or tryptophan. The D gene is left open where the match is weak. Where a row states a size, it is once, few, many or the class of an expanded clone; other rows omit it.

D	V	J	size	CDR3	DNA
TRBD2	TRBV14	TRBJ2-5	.	CASSQVTSAVQETQYF	TGTGCCAGCAGCCAAGTCACTAGCGCGGTCCAAGAGACCCAGTACTTC
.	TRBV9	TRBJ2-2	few	CASSGGGVGELFF	TGTGCCAGCAGCGGTGGCGGTGTCGGGGAGCTGTTTTTT
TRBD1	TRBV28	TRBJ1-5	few	CASRQTGAPSNQPQHF	TGTGCCAGCAGACAAACAGGGGCGCCTAGCAATCAGCCCCAGCATTTT
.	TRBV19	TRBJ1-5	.	CASSTTGPNQPQHF	TGTGCCAGTAGTACGACAGGCCCTAATCAGCCCCAGCATTTT
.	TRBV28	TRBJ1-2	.	CASSVRGSNYGYTF	TGTGCCAGCAGTGTCCGGGGATCCAACTATGGCTACACCTTC
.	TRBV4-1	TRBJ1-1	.	CASSQAVLNTEAFF	TGCGCCAGCAGCCAAGCCGTTTTGAACACTGAAGCTTTCTTT
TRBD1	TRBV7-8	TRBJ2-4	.	CASSLARQGKGIQYF	TGTGCCAGCAGCTTAGCGCGACAGGGGAAAGGCATTCAGTACTTC
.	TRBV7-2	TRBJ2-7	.	CASSGRLSEQYF	TGTGCCAGCAGCGGACGACTATCCGAGCAGTACTTC
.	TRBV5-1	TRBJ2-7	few	CASSPGEGVPYEQYF	TGCGCCAGCAGCCCGGGTGAGGGGGTCCCCTACGAGCAGTACTTC
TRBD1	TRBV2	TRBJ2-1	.	CASREQGAVREMGQFF	TGTGCCAGCAGGGAACAGGGGGCCGTGCGGGAGATGGGGCAGTTCTTC
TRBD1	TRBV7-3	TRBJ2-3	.	CASSRRPGGGDTQYF	TGTGCCAGCAGCCGCCGGCCAGGGGGCGGGGATACGCAGTATTTT
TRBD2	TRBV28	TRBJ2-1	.	CASSHSTSSHNEQFF	TGTGCCAGCAGCCACTCGACTAGCAGCCACAATGAGCAGTTCTTC
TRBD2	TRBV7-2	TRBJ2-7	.	CASSFSGRDYEQYF	TGTGCCAGCAGCTTTAGCGGGAGGGACTACGAGCAGTACTTC
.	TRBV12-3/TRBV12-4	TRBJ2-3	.	CASSFLVADTQYF	TGTGCCAGCAGTTTTTTAGTAGCAGATACGCAGTATTTT
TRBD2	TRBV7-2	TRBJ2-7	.	CASSVGLAEKIGF	TGTGCCAGCAGCGTTGGACTAGCGGAAAAAATAGGATTC
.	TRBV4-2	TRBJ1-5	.	CASSQEAAISGPQHF	TGTGCCAGCAGCCAAGAGGCGGCTATCAGTGGCCCCCAGCATTTT
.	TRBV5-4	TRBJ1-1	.	CASSLASVNTEAFF	TGTGCCAGCAGCTTGGCCTCAGTGAACACTGAAGCTTTCTTT
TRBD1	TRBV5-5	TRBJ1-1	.	CASSLEQGLAEAFF	TGTGCCAGCAGCTTGGAACAGGGGCTCGCTGAAGCTTTCTTT
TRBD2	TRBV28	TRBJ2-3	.	CASRLAGGTDTQYF	TGTGCCAGCAGACTAGCGGGAGGCACAGATACGCAGTATTTT
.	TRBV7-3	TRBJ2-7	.	CASSLDGVGEQYF	TGTGCCAGCAGCTTAGACGGGGTAGGCGAGCAGTACTTC
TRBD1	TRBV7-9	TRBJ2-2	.	CASSSYRDRKHSNTGELFF	TGTGCCAGCAGCTCTTACCGGGACAGGAAACATTCGAACACCGGGGAGCTGTTTTTT
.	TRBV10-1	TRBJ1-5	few	CASSESVGGTDQPQHF	TGCGCCAGCAGTGAGTCCGTAGGAGGTACTGATCAGCCCCAGCATTTT
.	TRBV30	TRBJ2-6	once	CAWTEDSPGFRPGANVLTF	TGTGCCTGGACCGAGGACAGCCCTGGATTCCGCCCTGGGGCCAACGTCCTGACTTTC
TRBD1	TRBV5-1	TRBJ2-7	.	CASTPGTGVSYEQYF	TGCGCCAGCACCCCCGGGACAGGGGTCTCCTACGAGCAGTACTTC
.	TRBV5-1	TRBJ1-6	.	CASSLASTAYNSPLHF	TGCGCCAGCAGCTTGGCCTCGACAGCCTATAATTCACCCCTCCACTTT
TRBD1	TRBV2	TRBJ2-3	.	CASSRTGDRGDTQYF	TGTGCCAGCAGTCGGACAGGGGATCGGGGAGATACGCAGTATTTT
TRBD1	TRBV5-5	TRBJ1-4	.	CASSLAPQGVPNEKLFF	TGTGCCAGCAGCTTGGCACCTCAGGGGGTTCCTAATGAAAAACTGTTTTTT
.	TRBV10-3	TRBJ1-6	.	CAISESRNSPLHF	TGTGCCATCAGTGAGTCGAGGAATTCACCCCTCCACTTT
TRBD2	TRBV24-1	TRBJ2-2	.	CATSDPRTSGIGGELFF	TGTGCCACCAGTGACCCACGGACTAGCGGGATAGGCGGGGAGCTGTTTTTT
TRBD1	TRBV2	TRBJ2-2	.	CASKGDRSTGELFF	TGTGCCAGCAAGGGGGACAGATCAACCGGGGAGCTGTTTTTT
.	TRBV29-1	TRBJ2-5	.	CSVFPYGEETQYF	TGCAGCGTTTTCCCCTACGGGGAGGAGACCCAGTACTTC
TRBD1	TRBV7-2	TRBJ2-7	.	CASTRDRGPYEQYF	TGTGCCAGCACCCGGGACAGGGGCCCCTACGAGCAGTACTTC
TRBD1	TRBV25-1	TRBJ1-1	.	CASSEYRGTGAANTEAFF	TGTGCCAGCAGTGAATATCGGGGGACAGGGGCCGCGAACACTGAAGCTTTCTTT